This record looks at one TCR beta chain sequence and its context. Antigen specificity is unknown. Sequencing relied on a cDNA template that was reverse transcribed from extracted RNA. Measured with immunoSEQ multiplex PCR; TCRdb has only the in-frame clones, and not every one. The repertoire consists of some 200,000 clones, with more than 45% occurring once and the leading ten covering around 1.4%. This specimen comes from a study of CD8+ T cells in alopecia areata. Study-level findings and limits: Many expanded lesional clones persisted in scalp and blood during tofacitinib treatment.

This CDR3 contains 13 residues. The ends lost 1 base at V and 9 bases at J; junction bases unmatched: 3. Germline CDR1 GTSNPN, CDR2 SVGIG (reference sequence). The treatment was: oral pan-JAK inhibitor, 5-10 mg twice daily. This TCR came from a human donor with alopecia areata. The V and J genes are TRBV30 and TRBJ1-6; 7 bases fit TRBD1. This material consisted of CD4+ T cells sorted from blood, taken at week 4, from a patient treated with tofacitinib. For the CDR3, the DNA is TGTGCCTGGAGTGAACAGGGGAGTTCACCCCTCCACTTT. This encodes CAWSEQGSSPLHF.